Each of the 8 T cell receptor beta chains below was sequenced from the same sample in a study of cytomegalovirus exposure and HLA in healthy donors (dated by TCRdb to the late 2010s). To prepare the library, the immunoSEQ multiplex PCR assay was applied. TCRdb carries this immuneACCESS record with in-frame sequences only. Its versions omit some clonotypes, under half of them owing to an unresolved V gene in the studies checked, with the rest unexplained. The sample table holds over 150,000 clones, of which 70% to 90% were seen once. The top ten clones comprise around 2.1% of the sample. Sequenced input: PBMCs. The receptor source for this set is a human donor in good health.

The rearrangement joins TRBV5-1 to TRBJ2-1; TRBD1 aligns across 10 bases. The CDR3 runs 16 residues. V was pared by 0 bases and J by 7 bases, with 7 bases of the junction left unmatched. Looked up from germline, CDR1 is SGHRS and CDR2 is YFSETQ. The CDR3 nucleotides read TGCGCCAGCAGCTTGGAGGACAGGGGGATGAGGAATGAGCAGTTCTTC. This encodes CASSLEDRGMRNEQFF.

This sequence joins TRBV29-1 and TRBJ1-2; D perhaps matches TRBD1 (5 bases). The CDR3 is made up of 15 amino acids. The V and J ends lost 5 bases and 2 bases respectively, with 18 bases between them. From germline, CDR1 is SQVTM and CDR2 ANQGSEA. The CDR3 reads CSVWAGPNRNYGYTF. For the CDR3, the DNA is TGCAGCGTTTGGGCAGGGCCTAACCGAAACTATGGCTACACCTTC.

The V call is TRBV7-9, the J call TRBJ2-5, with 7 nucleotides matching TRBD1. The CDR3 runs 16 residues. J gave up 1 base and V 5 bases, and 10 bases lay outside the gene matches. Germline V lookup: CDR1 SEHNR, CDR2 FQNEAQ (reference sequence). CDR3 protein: CASSLTHRDSQETQYF. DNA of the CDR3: TGTGCCAGCAGCCTCACCCACCGGGACAGCCAAGAGACCCAGTACTTC.

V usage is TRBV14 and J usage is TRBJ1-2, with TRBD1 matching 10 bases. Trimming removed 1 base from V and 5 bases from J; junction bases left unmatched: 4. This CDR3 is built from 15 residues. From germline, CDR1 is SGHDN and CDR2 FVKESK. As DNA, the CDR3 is TGTGCCAGCAGCCAAGCCGGGACAGGGGAGTATGGCTACACCTTC. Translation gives CASSQAGTGEYGYTF. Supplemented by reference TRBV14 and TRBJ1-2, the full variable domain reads EAGVTQFPSHSVIEKGQTVTLRCDPISGHDNLYWYRRVMGKEIKFLLHFVKESKQDESGMPNNRFLAERTGGTYSTLKVQPAELEDSGVYFCASSQAGTGEYGYTFGSGTRLTVV.

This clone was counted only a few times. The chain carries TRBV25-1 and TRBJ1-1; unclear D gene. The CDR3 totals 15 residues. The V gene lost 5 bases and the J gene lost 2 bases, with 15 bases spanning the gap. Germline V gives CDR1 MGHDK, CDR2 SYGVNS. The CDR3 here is CASSTQSSQNTEAFF. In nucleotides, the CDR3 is TGTGCCAGCAGTACACAGTCCTCCCAAAACACTGAAGCTTTCTTT.

The chain's CDR3 is CASSLYGTVVYGYTF. For the CDR3, the DNA is TGTGCCAGCAGTTTATATGGGACAGTTGTCTATGGCTACACCTTC. V usage is TRBV27 and J usage is TRBJ1-2; TRBD1 agrees at 7 bases. Looked up from germline, CDR1 is MNHEY and CDR2 is SMNVEV (reference sequence). The CDR3 extends over 15 amino acids. V was clipped by 1 base and J by 4 bases; unmatched bases: 6.

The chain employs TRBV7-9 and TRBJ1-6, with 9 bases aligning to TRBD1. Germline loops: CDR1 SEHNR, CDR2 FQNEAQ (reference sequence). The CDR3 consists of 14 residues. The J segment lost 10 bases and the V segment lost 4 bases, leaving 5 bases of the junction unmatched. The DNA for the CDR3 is TGTGCCAGCAGCTCGGGACAGGGCTACTCACCCCTCCACTTT. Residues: CASSSGQGYSPLHF. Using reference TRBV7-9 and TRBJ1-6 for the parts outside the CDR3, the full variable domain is DTGVSQNPRHKITKRGQNVTFRCDPISEHNRLYWYRQTLGQGPEFLTYFQNEAQLEKSRLLSDRFSAERPKGSFSTLEIQRTEQGDSAMYLCASSSGQGYSPLHFGNGTRLTVT.

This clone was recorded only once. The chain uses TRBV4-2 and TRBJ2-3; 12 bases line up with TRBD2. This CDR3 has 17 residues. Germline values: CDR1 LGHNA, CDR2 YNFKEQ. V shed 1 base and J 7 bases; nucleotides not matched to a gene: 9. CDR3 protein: CASSQGTSGKVNNTQYF. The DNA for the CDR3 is TGTGCCAGCAGCCAAGGGACTAGCGGGAAGGTCAACAATACGCAGTATTTT.